These T cell receptor beta chains were read from a single sample in a study of CD8 T cells in ankylosing spondylitis. TCRdb passed the 5' RACE reads through MiXCR, listing each CDR3 protein once. This table has about 160,000 distinct CDR3 sequences, more than 40% appearing once. The specimen sequenced was synovial fluid, either unsorted or a sorted T cell fraction (not recorded which). These receptors all come from a male donor with ankylosing spondylitis. Both conserved end residues are part of each CDR3. The D gene is left open where the match is weak. Not every row has a clone size; where given, it reads once, few, many or a size class.

V gene	clone size	J gene	D gene	CDR3 protein	CDR3 DNA
TRBV12-3/TRBV12-4	NA	TRBJ2-7	NA	CASGVYYEQYF	TGTGCCAGCGGGGTTTACTACGAGCAGTACTTC
TRBV11-2	NA	TRBJ2-3	TRBD2	CASSLDPPAGGNTDTQYF	TGTGCCAGCAGCTTAGATCCCCCAGCGGGGGGAAACACAGATACGCAGTATTTT
TRBV2	NA	TRBJ2-4	NA	CASSFGLWPWTENIQYF	TGTGCCAGCAGTTTCGGACTGTGGCCCTGGACGGAAAACATTCAGTACTTC
TRBV7-6	NA	TRBJ2-7	TRBD1	CASSSGTGSGYEQYF	TGTGCCAGCAGCTCGGGGACAGGTTCGGGTTACGAGCAGTACTTC
TRBV7-9	once	TRBJ1-4	NA	CASSLRQATRSNEKLFF	TGTGCCAGCAGCCTCCGACAGGCTACGCGGTCTAATGAAAAACTGTTTTTT
TRBV20-1	few	TRBJ1-1	NA	CSGYRFVPSQAFF	TGCAGTGGTTACAGGTTCGTCCCCAGTCAAGCTTTCTTT
TRBV6-2/TRBV6-3	NA	TRBJ2-1	NA	CASSRAKDSYNEQFF	TGTGCCAGCAGCAGGGCTAAGGACTCCTACAATGAGCAGTTCTTC
TRBV10-3	NA	TRBJ1-6	NA	CAISPHGGFGNSPLHF	TGTGCCATCAGTCCTCATGGGGGGTTCGGGAATTCACCCCTCCACTTT
TRBV12-3/TRBV12-4	few	TRBJ2-1	NA	CASRNTGWLDEQFF	TGTGCCAGCAGGAATACCGGGTGGCTCGATGAGCAGTTCTTC
TRBV12-3/TRBV12-4	NA	TRBJ2-2	TRBD2	CASSLLGGDYPHANTGELFF	TGTGCCAGCAGCCTCTTGGGTGGGGACTACCCTCACGCGAACACCGGGGAGCTGTTTTTT
TRBV6-2/TRBV6-3	few	TRBJ2-7	NA	CASRDYEQYF	TGTGCCAGCAGGGACTACGAGCAGTACTTC
TRBV10-3	NA	TRBJ2-1	NA	CAISDSMGGHYNEQFF	TGTGCCATCAGTGATTCTATGGGGGGACACTACAATGAGCAGTTCTTC
TRBV9	NA	TRBJ1-4	TRBD1	CASSGGQGSNEKLFF	TGTGCCAGCAGCGGTGGACAGGGCTCTAATGAAAAACTGTTTTTT
TRBV20-1	NA	TRBJ1-3	NA	CSARDPGQGGNTIYF	TGCAGTGCTAGAGATCCCGGACAAGGAGGAAACACCATATATTTT
TRBV6-1	few	TRBJ2-1	TRBD2	CASSPGLADPTSYNEQFF	TGTGCCAGCAGTCCGGGACTAGCGGACCCGACCTCCTACAATGAGCAGTTCTTC
TRBV29-1	NA	TRBJ1-2	TRBD1	CSVLLRDRENSYTF	TGCAGCGTTCTTCTCCGCGACAGGGAGAATAGCTACACCTTC